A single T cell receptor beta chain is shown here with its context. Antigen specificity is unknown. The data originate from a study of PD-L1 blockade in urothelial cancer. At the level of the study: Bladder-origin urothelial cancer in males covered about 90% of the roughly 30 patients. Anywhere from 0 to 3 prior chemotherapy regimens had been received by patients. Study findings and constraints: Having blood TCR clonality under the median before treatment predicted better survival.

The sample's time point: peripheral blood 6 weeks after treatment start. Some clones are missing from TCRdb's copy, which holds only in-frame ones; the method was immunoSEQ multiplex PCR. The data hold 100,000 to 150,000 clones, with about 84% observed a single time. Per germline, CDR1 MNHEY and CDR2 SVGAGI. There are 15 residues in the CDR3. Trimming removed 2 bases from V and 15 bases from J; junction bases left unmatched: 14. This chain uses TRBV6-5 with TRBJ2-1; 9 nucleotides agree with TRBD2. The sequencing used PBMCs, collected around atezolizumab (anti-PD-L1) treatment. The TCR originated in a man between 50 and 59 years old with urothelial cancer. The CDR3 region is CASSYALAGRFKTFF. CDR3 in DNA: TGTGCCAGCAGTTACGCTCTAGCGGGAAGATTTAAAACGTTCTTC.